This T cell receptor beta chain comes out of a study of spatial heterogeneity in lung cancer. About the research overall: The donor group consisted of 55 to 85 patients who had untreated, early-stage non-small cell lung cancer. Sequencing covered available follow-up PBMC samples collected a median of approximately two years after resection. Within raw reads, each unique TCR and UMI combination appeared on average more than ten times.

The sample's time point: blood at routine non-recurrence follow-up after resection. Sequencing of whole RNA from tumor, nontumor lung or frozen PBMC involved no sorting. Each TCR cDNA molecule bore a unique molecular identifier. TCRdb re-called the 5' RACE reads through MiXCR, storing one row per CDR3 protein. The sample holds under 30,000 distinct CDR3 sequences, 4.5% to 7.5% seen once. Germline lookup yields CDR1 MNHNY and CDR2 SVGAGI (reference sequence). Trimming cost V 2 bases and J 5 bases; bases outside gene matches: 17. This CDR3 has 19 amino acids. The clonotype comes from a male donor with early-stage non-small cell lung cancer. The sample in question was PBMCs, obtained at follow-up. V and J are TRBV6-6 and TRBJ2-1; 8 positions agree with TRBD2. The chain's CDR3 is CASSYPSGSGSPEDNEQFF. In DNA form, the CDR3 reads TGTGCCAGCAGTTACCCCTCGGGAAGCGGGAGTCCAGAGGACAATGAGCAGTTCTTC.